This T cell receptor beta chain was identified during a study of blood T cell repertoires in COVID-19. On the study more broadly: PBMCs, B-cell-depleted T cells, or T cells were the source of the cDNA or gDNA that made up the material.

As regards this clone: Other DNA sequences in the same sample also yield this CDR3.

This CDR3 contains 14 residues. Between the trimmed V and J ends, which lost 3 bases and 3 bases, there was a span of 11 bases. Germline V gives CDR1 LNHDA, CDR2 SQIVND (reference sequence). Per the original data handling: How many nucleated cells were present was estimated from reference gene primer amplification. Generated by immunoSEQ multiplex PCR, the TCRdb table keeps only in-frame clones and is missing some. V, J and clone size reflect that table, while D and trimming were determined from the DNA. The top ten clones hold about 0.78% of a sample with around 400,000 clones, roughly nine tenths of them seen once.

The chain links TRBV19 to TRBJ1-1, with a tentative D call TRBD1 (5 bases). Input material: PBMCs or T cells enriched from blood (not recorded which). The receptor was isolated from a woman aged 35 to 49 who had been exposed to COVID-19. The CDR3 loop is CASSIWGLDTEAFF. The CDR3 DNA is TGTGCCAGTAGTATTTGGGGACTGGACACTGAAGCTTTCTTT.